Listed below are T cell receptor beta chains from one sample, sequenced in a study of cytomegalovirus exposure and HLA in healthy donors. The method was immunoSEQ multiplex PCR; TCRdb's version includes in-frame clones alone and lacks a portion of them. The sample has around 300,000 clones; almost 85% are singletons. The sequenced sample consisted of PBMCs. The receptors derive from a woman aged 40 to 50 in good health and CMV-seropositive. The CDR3 runs from the conserved cysteine through the conserved F or W. The D gene is left open where the match is weak. Clone sizes are given selectively: once, few, many, or a class where the clone is expanded.

clone size,V gene,J gene,D gene,CDR3 protein,CDR3 DNA
.,TRBV6-1,TRBJ2-1,TRBD2,CASSLAGDNNEQFF,TGTGCCAGCTCACTAGCGGGGGATAACAATGAGCAGTTCTTC
.,TRBV7-8,TRBJ1-1,TRBD1,CASSSTGGLNTEAFF,TGTGCCAGCAGCTCTACAGGGGGCCTGAACACTGAAGCTTTCTTT
few,TRBV30,TRBJ2-2,.,CASLSVLPGELFF,TGTGCCAGCCTTTCTGTACTCCCCGGGGAGCTGTTTTTT
.,TRBV18,TRBJ1-5,TRBD1,CASSETGVEVNQPQHF,TGTGCCAGCTCCGAGACAGGGGTCGAGGTCAATCAGCCCCAGCATTTT
.,TRBV5-1,TRBJ2-7,TRBD1,CASSRGQGSNEQYF,TGCGCCAGCAGCCGGGGACAGGGAAGTAACGAGCAGTACTTC
.,TRBV6-5,TRBJ1-5,.,CASGPQAGNQPQHF,TGTGCCAGCGGACCCCAAGCGGGCAATCAGCCCCAGCATTTT
few,TRBV19,TRBJ2-5,TRBD2,CASSWGSGSQETQYF,TGTGCCAGTAGTTGGGGTAGCGGGAGTCAAGAGACCCAGTACTTC
once,TRBV30,TRBJ2-7,TRBD1,CAWSRDRIDEQYF,TGTGCCTGGAGTAGGGACAGGATCGACGAGCAGTACTTC
.,TRBV7-2,TRBJ1-2,TRBD1,CASSLGGVQGARGYTF,TGTGCCAGCAGCTTAGGGGGGGTACAGGGGGCGCGAGGCTACACCTTC
once,TRBV6-5,TRBJ2-1,TRBD2,CASRLSTGGRDEQFF,TGTGCCAGCCGGCTTTCGACTGGGGGGAGGGATGAGCAGTTCTTC
.,TRBV27,TRBJ2-7,.,CASSFGGGGYEQYF,TGTGCCAGCAGTTTTGGAGGTGGAGGCTACGAGCAGTACTTC
.,TRBV28,TRBJ2-3,TRBD1,CASSLDRVVTDTQYF,TGTGCCAGCAGTTTGGACAGGGTTGTAACAGATACGCAGTATTTT
few,TRBV30,TRBJ2-3,.,CAWSPSLGADTQYF,TGTGCCTGGAGTCCCTCCCTAGGGGCAGATACGCAGTATTTT
.,TRBV11-1,TRBJ1-1,.,CASSSGLITEAFF,TGTGCCAGCAGCTCGGGACTGATCACTGAAGCTTTCTTT
.,TRBV2,TRBJ2-1,.,CASSDAAQSHNEQFF,TGTGCCAGCAGTGACGCGGCGCAGTCCCACAATGAGCAGTTCTTC
once,TRBV5-4,TRBJ2-3,TRBD2,CASSLSGGADTQYF,TGTGCCAGCAGCTTGTCGGGAGGTGCAGATACGCAGTATTTT
.,TRBV7-9,TRBJ2-1,.,CASSSLREEQFF,TGTGCCAGCAGCTCCTTGAGGGAGGAGCAGTTCTTC
.,TRBV10-3,TRBJ2-2,TRBD1,CAIGGLAPPTGELFF,TGTGCCATAGGGGGCCTAGCTCCACCCACCGGGGAGCTGTTTTTT
.,TRBV18,TRBJ2-7,.,CASSRTDSYEQYF,TGTGCCAGCTCACGGACAGATTCCTACGAGCAGTACTTC
.,TRBV28,TRBJ2-7,.,CASSPRRTGSSAEQYF,TGTGCCAGCAGCCCCAGACGAACCGGGAGCTCCGCCGAGCAGTACTTC
once,TRBV4-3,TRBJ2-7,.,CASSQEVTGEQYF,TGCGCCAGCAGCCAAGAAGTAACGGGCGAGCAGTACTTC
.,TRBV30,TRBJ1-3,.,CAWSVRSGNTIYF,TGTGCCTGGAGTGTACGCAGTGGAAACACCATATATTTT
.,TRBV9,TRBJ2-3,TRBD2,CASSLAGKLTDTQYF,TGTGCCTCGAGCCTAGCGGGGAAGCTCACAGATACGCAGTATTTT
.,TRBV7-9,TRBJ2-7,.,CASSLSVSYEQYF,TGTGCCAGCAGCTTAAGTGTTAGTTACGAGCAGTACTTC
.,TRBV5-1,TRBJ1-2,.,CASSYDTGDYGYTF,TGCGCCAGCAGCTACGACACAGGAGACTATGGCTACACCTTC
.,TRBV28,TRBJ1-6,TRBD1,CASTPRTGGSNSPLHF,TGTGCCAGCACCCCTAGGACAGGGGGATCCAATTCACCCCTCCACTTT
few,TRBV7-3,TRBJ2-7,.,CASSLYGGPPYEQYF,TGTGCCAGCAGCTTATATGGGGGCCCCCCCTACGAGCAGTACTTC
.,TRBV11-2,TRBJ1-4,TRBD1,CASSQLQGVRKLFF,TGTGCCAGCAGTCAGCTCCAGGGGGTGAGGAAACTGTTTTTT
.,TRBV7-7,TRBJ2-6,TRBD2,CASGTSSSGANVLTF,TGTGCTAGCGGGACTTCCAGCTCTGGGGCCAACGTCCTGACTTTC
.,TRBV5-8,TRBJ1-5,TRBD1,CASSLGFGRGANSNQPQHF,TGTGCCAGCAGCTTGGGTTTTGGCAGGGGGGCTAATAGCAATCAGCCCCAGCATTTT
.,TRBV7-6,TRBJ1-5,.,CVSSASERGNQPQHF,TGTGTCAGCAGCGCTTCCGAAAGGGGAAATCAGCCCCAGCATTTT
.,TRBV19,TRBJ1-6,.,CASSPRARGGSYNSPLHF,TGTGCCAGTAGTCCGCGGGCCCGAGGCGGGTCCTATAATTCACCCCTCCACTTT
.,TRBV28,TRBJ1-3,TRBD1,CASTWDRGYPGNTIYF,TGTGCCAGCACTTGGGACAGGGGGTATCCTGGAAACACCATATATTTT
.,TRBV5-6,TRBJ2-1,TRBD2,CASSFDAGGYNEQFF,TGTGCCAGCAGCTTTGACGCGGGAGGGTACAATGAGCAGTTCTTC
.,TRBV11-2,TRBJ2-3,TRBD2,CASRRGLSGSSVDTQYF,TGTGCCAGCAGACGAGGACTTAGCGGGAGTTCCGTAGATACGCAGTATTTT
.,TRBV4-3,TRBJ2-7,.,CASSQDWPDSYEQYF,TGCGCCAGCAGCCAAGATTGGCCAGACTCCTACGAGCAGTACTTC
.,TRBV29-1,TRBJ2-1,.,CSGRGAVYNEQFF,TGCAGCGGACGGGGGGCCGTCTACAATGAGCAGTTCTTC
.,TRBV7-9,TRBJ2-1,.,CASSTAFKDEQFF,TGTGCCAGCAGCACAGCTTTCAAGGATGAGCAGTTCTTC